This section outlines one TCR beta chain sequence together with its context. The antigen remains undetermined. With V trimmed by 5 bases and J by 6 bases, 3 bases remained unmatched. Germline V gene data show CDR1 as LNHDA and CDR2 as SQIVND (reference sequence). The CDR3 has 13 amino acids. These data come from a study of Tregs in tolerant kidney transplant recipients. Whole-study findings and limits: The small number of patients limits these findings pending further validation. Biological reproducibility was not directly addressed in this study. Expanding Tregs on activated donor B cells appeared to best identify donor-specific TCRbeta clones.

Profiled with immunoSEQ multiplex PCR; TCRdb holds only in-frame clones, not every one. The table records 200,000 to 300,000 clones, around 81% of them present only once. CD4+CD25+CD127- Tregs, CD4+CD25- non-Tregs, CD4 and CD8 cells were sorted. This chain links TRBV19 with TRBJ1-2, with TRBD1 matching 10 bases. The sequence was obtained from a human donor in good health. The sample consisted of CD4+ T cells from blood. CDR3 DNA: TGTGCCAGTAGTTGGACAGGGGGGGATGGCTACACCTTC. Protein sequence: CASSWTGGDGYTF. Based on the CDR3 plus reference TRBV19 and TRBJ1-2, the full variable domain is DGGITQSPKYLFRKEGQNVTLSCEQNLNHDAMYWYRQDPGQGLRLIYYSQIVNDFQKGDIAEGYSVSREKKESFPLTVTSAQKNPTAFYLCASSWTGGDGYTFGSGTRLTVV.